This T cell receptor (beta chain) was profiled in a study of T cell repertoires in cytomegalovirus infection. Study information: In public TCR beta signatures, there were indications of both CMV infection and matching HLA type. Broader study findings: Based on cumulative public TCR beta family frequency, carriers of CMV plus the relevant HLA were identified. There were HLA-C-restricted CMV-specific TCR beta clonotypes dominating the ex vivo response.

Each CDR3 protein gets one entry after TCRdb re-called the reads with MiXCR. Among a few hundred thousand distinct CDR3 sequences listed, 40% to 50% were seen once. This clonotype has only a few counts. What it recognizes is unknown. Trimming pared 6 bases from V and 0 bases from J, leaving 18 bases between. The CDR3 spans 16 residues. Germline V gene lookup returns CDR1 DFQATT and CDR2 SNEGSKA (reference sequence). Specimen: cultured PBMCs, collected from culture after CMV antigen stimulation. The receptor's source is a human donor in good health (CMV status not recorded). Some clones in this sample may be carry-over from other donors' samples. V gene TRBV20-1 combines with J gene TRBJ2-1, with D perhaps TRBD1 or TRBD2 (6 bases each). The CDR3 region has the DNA TGCAGTGCCAAGGAGGGGGACGCGAGCTCCTACAATGAGCAGTTCTTC. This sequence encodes CSAKEGDASSYNEQFF.